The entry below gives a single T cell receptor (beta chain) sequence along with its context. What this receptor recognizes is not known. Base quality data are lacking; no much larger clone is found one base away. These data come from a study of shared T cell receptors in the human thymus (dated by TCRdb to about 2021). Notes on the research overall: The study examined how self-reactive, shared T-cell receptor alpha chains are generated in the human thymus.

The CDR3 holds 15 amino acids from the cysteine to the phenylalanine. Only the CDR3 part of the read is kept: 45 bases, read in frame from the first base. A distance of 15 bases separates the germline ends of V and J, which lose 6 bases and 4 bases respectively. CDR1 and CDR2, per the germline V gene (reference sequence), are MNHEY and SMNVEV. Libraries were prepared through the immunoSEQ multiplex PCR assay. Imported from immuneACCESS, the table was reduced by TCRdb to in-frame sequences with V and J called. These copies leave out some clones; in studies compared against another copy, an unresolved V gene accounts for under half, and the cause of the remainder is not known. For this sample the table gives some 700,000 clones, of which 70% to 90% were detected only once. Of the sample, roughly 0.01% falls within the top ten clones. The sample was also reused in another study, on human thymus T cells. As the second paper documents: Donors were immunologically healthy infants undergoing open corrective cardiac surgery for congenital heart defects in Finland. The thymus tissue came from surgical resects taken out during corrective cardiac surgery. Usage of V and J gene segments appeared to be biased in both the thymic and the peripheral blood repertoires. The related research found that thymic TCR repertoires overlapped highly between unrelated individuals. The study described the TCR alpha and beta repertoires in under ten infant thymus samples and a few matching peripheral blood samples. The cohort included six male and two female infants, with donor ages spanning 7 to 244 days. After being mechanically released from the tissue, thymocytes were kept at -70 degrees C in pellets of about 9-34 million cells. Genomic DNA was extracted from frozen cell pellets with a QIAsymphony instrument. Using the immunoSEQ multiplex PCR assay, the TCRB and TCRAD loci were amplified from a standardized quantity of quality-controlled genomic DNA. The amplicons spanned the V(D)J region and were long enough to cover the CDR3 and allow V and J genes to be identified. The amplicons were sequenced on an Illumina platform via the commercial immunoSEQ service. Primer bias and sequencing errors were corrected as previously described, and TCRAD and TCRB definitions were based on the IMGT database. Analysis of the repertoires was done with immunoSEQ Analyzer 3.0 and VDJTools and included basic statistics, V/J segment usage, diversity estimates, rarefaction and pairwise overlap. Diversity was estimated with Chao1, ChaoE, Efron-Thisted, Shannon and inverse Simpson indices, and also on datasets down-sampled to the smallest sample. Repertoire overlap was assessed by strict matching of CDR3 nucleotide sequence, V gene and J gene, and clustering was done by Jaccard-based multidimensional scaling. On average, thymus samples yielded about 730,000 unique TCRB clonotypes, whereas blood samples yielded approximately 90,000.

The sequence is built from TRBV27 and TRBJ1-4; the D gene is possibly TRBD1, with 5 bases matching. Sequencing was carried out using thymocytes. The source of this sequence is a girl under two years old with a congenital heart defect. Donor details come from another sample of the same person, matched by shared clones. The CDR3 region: CASSLDSTGNEKLFF. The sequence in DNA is TGTGCCAGCAGCCTTGACAGTACGGGTAATGAAAAACTGTTTTTT.